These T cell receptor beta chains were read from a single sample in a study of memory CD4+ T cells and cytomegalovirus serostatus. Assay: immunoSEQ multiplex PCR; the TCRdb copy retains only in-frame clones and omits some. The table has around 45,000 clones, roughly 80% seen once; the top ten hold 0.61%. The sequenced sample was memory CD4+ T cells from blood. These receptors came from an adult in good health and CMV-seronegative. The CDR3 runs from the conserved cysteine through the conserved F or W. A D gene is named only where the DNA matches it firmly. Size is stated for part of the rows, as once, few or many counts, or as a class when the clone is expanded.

DNA: TGTGCCAGCAGCGTAGGAATGAACACTGAAGCTTTCTTT
CDR3: CASSVGMNTEAFF
D: NA
V: TRBV6-1
size: NA
J: TRBJ1-1

DNA: TGTGCCAGCAGCTTAACGAACACTGAAGCTTTCTTT
CDR3: CASSLTNTEAFF
D: NA
V: TRBV7-2
size: NA
J: TRBJ1-1

DNA: TGTGCCAGCAGTCTTACAGGAGCCCTGGGCTACACCTTC
CDR3: CASSLTGALGYTF
D: NA
V: TRBV27
size: NA
J: TRBJ1-2

DNA: TGTGCCAGCACCCACCTCACAGTCAAAGAGACCCAGTACTTC
CDR3: CASTHLTVKETQYF
D: NA
V: TRBV2
size: NA
J: TRBJ2-5

DNA: TGTGCCAGCAGCGTAAACAGGGGGGAGGGCTATGGCTACACCTTC
CDR3: CASSVNRGEGYGYTF
D: TRBD1
V: TRBV7-6
size: NA
J: TRBJ1-2

DNA: TGTGCCAGCAGCTCCCAGGGGGCGAAGGGCTCTGGAAACACCATATATTTT
CDR3: CASSSQGAKGSGNTIYF
D: TRBD1
V: TRBV2
size: few
J: TRBJ1-3

DNA: TGCAGCGTTGAAAGACAGGGGGAAAACACTGAAGCTTTCTTT
CDR3: CSVERQGENTEAFF
D: TRBD1
V: TRBV29-1
size: NA
J: TRBJ1-1

DNA: TGCGCCAGCAGCCCCGGGCGAGGCAATCAGCCCCAGCATTTT
CDR3: CASSPGRGNQPQHF
D: NA
V: TRBV4-3
size: NA
J: TRBJ1-5

DNA: TGTGCCAGCAGTGATTGGGGATTGGGGTATGGCTACACCTTC
CDR3: CASSDWGLGYGYTF
D: NA
V: TRBV6-1
size: few
J: TRBJ1-2

DNA: TGTGCCAGCAGCTTAGGACTAGCTTACAATGAGCAGTTCTTC
CDR3: CASSLGLAYNEQFF
D: TRBD2
V: TRBV7-2
size: NA
J: TRBJ2-1

DNA: TGCAGCGTCGAAGATGGGGGGCTCACTGAAGCTTTCTTT
CDR3: CSVEDGGLTEAFF
D: NA
V: TRBV29-1
size: NA
J: TRBJ1-1

DNA: TGTGCCAGCTCACACAAGGGCGGAAGCAGTGTCTCCTCACCCCTCCACTTT
CDR3: CASSHKGGSSVSSPLHF
D: NA
V: TRBV18
size: once
J: TRBJ1-6

DNA: TGCGCCAGCAGTGAGATACCCCCCGGGGGAGATACGCAGTATTTT
CDR3: CASSEIPPGGDTQYF
D: NA
V: TRBV10-2
size: NA
J: TRBJ2-3

DNA: TGTGCCAGCAAGGGCAGCTCAAGCTCCTATAATTCACCCCTCCACTTT
CDR3: CASKGSSSSYNSPLHF
D: NA
V: TRBV7-8
size: few
J: TRBJ1-6